This paragraph reports one T cell receptor (beta chain). Antigen specificity is unknown. This sample stems from a study of cytomegalovirus exposure and HLA in healthy donors. Study conclusions and caveats: As a later analysis showed, a missense DCLRE1C variant was linked to trimming of TCR beta V- and J-genes. In a later analysis, at a false discovery rate of 0.05, about 17,000 TCR beta sequences matched HLA alleles.

The donors, nominally healthy at sampling, likely had unrecorded immune exposures. Germline loops: CDR1 SEHNR, CDR2 FQNEAQ (reference sequence). V gave up 5 bases and J gave up 2 bases, with 13 bases separating them. The CDR3 extends over 15 amino acids. The primer mix had 60 Vbeta and 13 Jbeta primers. The repertoire was sequenced with immunoSEQ multiplex PCR; TCRdb's copy has only in-frame clones and lacks some. The specimen's table records 90,000 to 130,000 clones. Sequencing was done on a sample of PBMCs. This chain connects TRBV7-9 to TRBJ1-5, with TRBD1 as a possible D gene (6 bases). This TCR came from a man between 40 and 49 years old in good health and CMV-seropositive. CDR3 nucleotide sequence: TGTGCCAGCAGCGGGGGGGCGAGGGGCAATCAGCCCCAGCATTTT. Amino acid sequence: CASSGGARGNQPQHF.